This passage covers 26 T cell receptor beta chains from one sample sequenced in a study of cytomegalovirus exposure and HLA in healthy donors. This PCR relied on a set of 60 Vbeta primers and 13 Jbeta primers. Some clones are missing from TCRdb's copy, which holds only in-frame ones; the method was immunoSEQ multiplex PCR. The sample consists of fewer than 180,000 clones, 70% to 80% of them appearing once. Material for sequencing was PBMCs. The receptors here all came from a human donor in good health.

The rearrangement uses TRBV15 and TRBJ2-7; weak D call: TRBD1 (6 bases). There are 13 residues in the CDR3. Germline CDR1 is LNHNV and CDR2 is YYDKDF (reference sequence). V lost 8 bases to trimming and J lost 0 bases, with 11 bases between them. The CDR3 sequence is CATRGQHSYEQYF. The CDR3 DNA sequence: TGTGCCACCCGTGGACAGCACTCCTACGAGCAGTACTTC.

This clone was found a few times. This chain uses TRBV19 with TRBJ1-5; possible D gene TRBD1, 5 bases. V was pared by 5 bases and J by 5 bases, with 10 bases between. The germline gives CDR1 LNHDA, CDR2 SQIVND (reference sequence). The CDR3 extends over 13 amino acids. CDR3 residues: CASSETEYQPQHF. CDR3 coding DNA: TGTGCCAGTAGTGAGACAGAGTATCAGCCCCAGCATTTT.

V gene TRBV19 combines with J gene TRBJ1-4; D unresolved. This CDR3 has 15 amino acids. V gave up 6 bases and J gave up 8 bases, with 19 bases separating them. The germline V gene encodes CDR1 LNHDA and CDR2 SQIVND (reference sequence). This CDR3 is CASRETGLGGEKLFF. The CDR3 DNA reads TGTGCCAGTAGAGAAACGGGTCTAGGCGGGGAAAAACTGTTTTTT.

The chain is built from TRBV6-1 and TRBJ2-5; 10 nucleotides align to TRBD2. This CDR3 has 13 amino acids. Germline-derived CDR1 and CDR2 are MNHNS and SASEGT. With 6 bases clipped from V and 4 bases from J, the junction kept 2 bases outside the gene matches. This CDR3 reads CASRASGRETQYF. For the CDR3, the DNA is TGTGCCAGCAGAGCTAGCGGGAGAGAGACCCAGTACTTC.

This chain links TRBV25-1 with TRBJ1-4; D gene ambiguous. Germline V CDR1 and CDR2: MGHDK, SYGVNS. The CDR3 is made up of 13 amino acids. V lost 9 bases and J lost 7, with 15 bases in between. CDR3 nucleotide sequence: TGTGCCAGAGGTGGAGTGGTTGGTGAAAAACTGTTTTTT. Protein: CARGGVVGEKLFF.

The chain combines TRBV19 with TRBJ1-2, with D unclear. Germline-derived CDR1 and CDR2 are LNHDA and SQIVND (reference sequence). V gave up 5 bases and J gave up 4 bases, with 11 bases separating them. This CDR3 has 13 residues. The CDR3 reads CASSRPGSYGYTF. The CDR3 DNA reads as TGTGCCAGTAGTCGTCCGGGAAGCTATGGCTACACCTTC.

The chain joins TRBV5-1 to TRBJ2-1, with 10 bases lining up with TRBD1. V lost 2 bases to trimming and J lost 9 bases; unmatched junction nucleotides: 8. Germline values: CDR1 SGHRS, CDR2 YFSETQ. The CDR3 is made up of 15 amino acids. The CDR3, as DNA: TGCGCCAGCAGCTTCAGGACAGGGGGTCAGGGTGAGCAGTTCTTC. As protein: CASSFRTGGQGEQFF.

This clone was counted at least ten times. V gene TRBV5-1 combines with J gene TRBJ1-4; 7 nucleotides agree with TRBD1. The CDR3 totals 13 residues. V shed 4 bases, J shed 8 bases, and the junction held 5 bases outside the gene matches. CDR1 and CDR2 from the germline V gene are SGHRS and YFSETQ. For the CDR3, the DNA is TGCGCCAGCAGCAGGCAAGGGGGCGAAAAACTGTTTTTT. Translated, it gives CASSRQGGEKLFF.

The rearrangement uses TRBV19 and TRBJ1-1, with unresolved D. Germline CDR1 is LNHDA and CDR2 is SQIVND (reference sequence). The CDR3 covers 13 residues. V was cut by 4 bases and J by 0 bases, with 6 bases left in between. The DNA for the CDR3 is TGTGCCAGTAGTAGCGGTCTGAACACTGAAGCTTTCTTT. Its protein is CASSSGLNTEAFF.

The chain has TRBV9 and TRBJ1-6; D not certain. Between the trimmed V and J ends, which lost 5 bases and 6 bases, there was a span of 15 bases. This CDR3 is 15 amino acids long. CDR1 SGDLS and CDR2 YYNGEE come from the germline V gene. CDR3 residues: CASRPGKERNSPLHF. The CDR3 coding sequence is TGTGCCAGCAGACCCGGGAAGGAACGTAATTCACCCCTCCACTTT. The full variable domain, in which reference TRBV9 and TRBJ1-6 provide the parts outside the CDR3, is DSGVTQTPKHLITATGQRVTLRCSPRSGDLSVYWYQQSLDQGLQFLIQYYNGEERAKGNILERFSAQQFPDLHSELNLSSLELGDSALYFCASRPGKERNSPLHFGNGTRLTVT.

The chain couples TRBV27 to TRBJ2-1; a possible D gene is TRBD2 (5 bases). The CDR3 runs to 13 residues. Germline V CDR1 and CDR2: MNHEY, SMNVEV (reference sequence). V lost 7 bases to trimming and J lost 2 bases, with 9 bases between them. This chain's CDR3 is CASKEGTYNEQFF. The DNA of the CDR3 is TGTGCCAGCAAAGAGGGAACCTACAATGAGCAGTTCTTC.

A note on this clone: The identical CDR3 is also encoded by other nucleotide sequences in the sample. CDR3 nucleotide sequence: TGTGCCAGCAGTCCCTGGGCCGATGGCTACACCTTC. Protein sequence: CASSPWADGYTF. This chain links TRBV28 with TRBJ1-2; D is unresolved. Between the trimmed V and J ends, which lost 5 bases and 6 bases, there was a span of 10 bases. CDR1 and CDR2 (germline): MDHEN, SYDVKM. The length of the CDR3 is 12 residues.

This chain uses TRBV19 with TRBJ2-7; a weak D match, TRBD2 (5 bases). Germline CDR1 reads LNHDA; CDR2 reads SQIVND (reference sequence). V was shortened by 3 bases and J by 2 bases, with 11 bases between the two germline ends. The CDR3 loop spans 14 amino acids. This CDR3 reads CASSIQLVPYEQYF. For the CDR3, the DNA is TGTGCCAGTAGTATCCAACTAGTCCCCTACGAGCAGTACTTC.

In nucleotides, the CDR3 is TGTGCCAGTAAACCAGAGGCGGCGGAGACCCAGTACTTC. Its translation: CASKPEAAETQYF. The chain employs TRBV19 and TRBJ2-5, with D hard to call. The germline gives CDR1 LNHDA, CDR2 SQIVND (reference sequence). This CDR3 contains 13 residues. V gave up 7 bases and J gave up 5 bases, with 14 bases separating them.

The V call is TRBV6-1, the J call TRBJ2-3; TRBD2 aligns across 10 bases. The V segment lost 6 bases and the J segment 3 bases; nucleotides outside the gene matches: 6. Germline CDR1 is MNHNS and CDR2 is SASEGT. The CDR3 has 15 amino acids. The CDR3 loop is CASRKVAGGTDTQYF. The CDR3 coding sequence is TGTGCCAGCAGGAAGGTAGCGGGGGGTACAGATACGCAGTATTTT.

The chain joins TRBV19 to TRBJ2-1; 7 nucleotides align to TRBD2. Looked up from germline, CDR1 is LNHDA and CDR2 is SQIVND (reference sequence). V gave up 3 bases and J gave up 5 bases; unmatched junction bases: 4. This CDR3 comprises 14 residues. As DNA, the CDR3 is TGTGCCAGTAGTATGGCGGCGGGAGACAATGAGCAGTTCTTC. Translating it yields CASSMAAGDNEQFF.

This sequence joins TRBV10-3 and TRBJ2-7, with 12 bases aligning to TRBD1. CDR1 and CDR2 from the germline V gene are ENHRY and SYGVKD. The V and J ends lost 4 bases and 3 bases, in that order; junction bases with no gene match: 7. The CDR3 contains 16 residues. As DNA, the CDR3 is TGTGCCATCAGTGGCCCGGGACAGGGGGCTTACTACGAGCAGTACTTC. It encodes CAISGPGQGAYYEQYF.

A few counts support this clone. The chain recombines TRBV28 with TRBJ2-3, with D perhaps matching TRBD2 (6 bases). V shed 9 bases and J shed 0 bases, with 16 bases lying between them. Germline loops: CDR1 MDHEN, CDR2 SYDVKM. The CDR3 consists of 15 residues. The DNA for the CDR3 is TGTGCCAGTGGCGGGGCGGGAAAGAGCACAGATACGCAGTATTTT. It encodes CASGGAGKSTDTQYF.

CDR3 bases: TGTGCCAGCAGTAGCAGGGACACTGAAGCTTTCTTT. Translation gives CASSSRDTEAFF. The chain recombines TRBV6-5 with TRBJ1-1; weak D call: TRBD1 (5 bases). The CDR3 loop spans 12 amino acids. The germline V gene has CDR1 MNHEY and CDR2 SVGAGI. V dropped 5 bases and J dropped 3 bases, with 7 bases sitting between them.

The gene calls are TRBV19 and TRBJ1-3, with D maybe TRBD1 (5 bases). CDR3 size: 18 residues. Germline V lookup: CDR1 LNHDA, CDR2 SQIVND (reference sequence). V lost 4 bases and J lost 2, with 21 bases in between. The CDR3 is CASSTRETQGGPGNTIYF. The CDR3 DNA reads as TGTGCCAGTAGTACCCGGGAAACCCAGGGAGGGCCTGGAAACACCATATATTTT.

This rearrangement joins TRBV30 to TRBJ2-7; 8 bases match TRBD1. The germline gives CDR1 GTSNPN, CDR2 SVGIG (reference sequence). The junction had 7 bases not matched to a gene; V was cut back by 3 bases and J by 0 bases. CDR3 size: 15 residues. This chain's CDR3 is CAWSLSGQVSYEQYF. In nucleotides, the CDR3 is TGTGCCTGGAGCCTCTCGGGACAGGTCTCCTACGAGCAGTACTTC.

The chain is built from TRBV29-1 and TRBJ2-5; 12 bases fit TRBD2. Germline lookup yields CDR1 SQVTM and CDR2 ANQGSEA. The J segment lost 5 bases and the V segment lost 6 bases, leaving 4 bases of the junction unmatched. This CDR3 contains 13 residues. The CDR3 sequence is CSVQTSGSETQYF. The CDR3 DNA is TGCAGCGTCCAGACTAGCGGGAGTGAGACCCAGTACTTC.

Points on this clone: Its ends do not fully match the called genes, so a read error is possible. This chain connects TRBV28 to TRBJ1-2; perhaps TRBD1 as D (6 bases). The CDR3 totals 12 residues. Germline loops: CDR1 MDHEN, CDR2 SYDVKM. The CDR3 here is CASSLRGASYRF. In DNA form, the CDR3 reads TGTGCCAGCAGTTTGCGGGGGGCCTCATACCGCTTC.

This chain links TRBV9 with TRBJ2-1, with a tentative D call TRBD1 (6 bases). Trimming stripped 0 bases from V and 7 bases from J, with 11 bases between. Germline V gene sequence: CDR1 SGDLS, CDR2 YYNGEE. The CDR3 runs to 14 residues. The CDR3 loop is CASSVGGGSNEQFF. For the CDR3, the DNA is TGTGCCAGCAGCGTAGGAGGGGGTTCGAATGAGCAGTTCTTC.

The rearrangement links TRBV6-1 to TRBJ2-1, with D unclear. Germline V gene lookup returns CDR1 MNHNS and CDR2 SASEGT. Between the trimmed V and J ends, which lost 3 bases and 6 bases, there was a span of 15 bases. The CDR3 extends over 15 amino acids. CDR3 sequence: CASSDHTLVINEQFF. The CDR3 DNA follows: TGTGCCAGCAGTGACCACACTCTAGTGATCAATGAGCAGTTCTTC.

The rearrangement uses TRBV6-5 and TRBJ1-2; maybe TRBD1 (5 bases). The CDR3 loop spans 12 amino acids. Germline CDR1 reads MNHEY; CDR2 reads SVGAGI. V was trimmed by 8 bases and J by 3 bases, leaving 10 bases between them. DNA of the CDR3: TGTGCCAGCGACAGCAGGGACTATGGCTACACCTTC. This encodes CASDSRDYGYTF.